A selection of T cell receptor beta chains follows, all from one sample in a study of shared clonotypes between healthy human individuals. Only in-frame clones appear in the TCRdb table, and some are missing; sequencing was by immunoSEQ multiplex PCR. Here the sample spans roughly 2.6 million clones, more than 90% being singletons. Sequenced sample: naive CD4+ T cells sorted from blood. Source of these receptors: a man between 18 and 29 years old in good health. Each CDR3 is given with its conserved first and last residue. Each record gives: D gene, J gene, V gene, CDR3 length, CDR3 protein. The D gene is left open where the match is weak.

>TRBD2|TRBJ2-5|TRBV10-2|15
CASGTSGEYQETQYF
>TRBD2|TRBJ2-3|TRBV6-5|15
CASKISGGATDTQYF
>TRBD1|TRBJ1-5|TRBV7-2|16
CASSLGIQGGTQPQHF
>.|TRBJ2-3|TRBV27|16
CASSPSGGIRTDTQYF
>.|TRBJ1-2|TRBV30|14
CAWSLAGDIYGYTF
>TRBD1|TRBJ1-4|TRBV5-1|16
CASSLNGQGPAEKLFF
>.|TRBJ2-3|TRBV2|12
CASNLQGDTQYF
>.|TRBJ2-7|TRBV9|15
CASSVDGTLAYEQYF
>.|TRBJ1-5|TRBV30|18
CAWSQGQGKWRDNQPQHF
>.|TRBJ2-1|TRBV18|12
CASSPLSGEQFF
>TRBD1|TRBJ2-7|TRBV18|15
CASSPQGTGPYEQYF
>TRBD1|TRBJ2-5|TRBV4-2|13
CASRRTGQETQYF
>TRBD2|TRBJ2-7|TRBV11-2|15
CASSPGLAGGFEQYF
>.|TRBJ1-1|TRBV5-4|16
CASSPHQGGVNTEAFF
>TRBD2|TRBJ2-7|TRBV7-9|16
CASSSDRLAGTYEQYF
>.|TRBJ1-4|TRBV7-2|17
CASSLVPVLGRGEKLFF
>.|TRBJ2-3|TRBV5-1|15
CASSFIRGATDTQYF
>.|TRBJ2-2|TRBV30|13
CAWSPARTGELFF
>TRBD1|TRBJ2-5|TRBV7-2|14
CASSLTGGAETQYF
>.|TRBJ2-7|TRBV5-1|14
CASSLDYDSVKQYF
>.|TRBJ1-6|TRBV27|14
CASSFEQTNSPLHF
>.|TRBJ1-5|TRBV28|16
CASIAPRDHRVQPQHF
>TRBD1|TRBJ1-1|TRBV18|13
CASSPTGDTEAFF
>.|TRBJ1-2|TRBV10-3|14
CAISEKTGGHGYTF
>TRBD2|TRBJ2-1|TRBV5-4|16
CASSDGTSGPLGEQFF
>.|TRBJ1-1|TRBV29-1|14
CSVEGQYSNTEAFF
>.|TRBJ2-5|TRBV6-5|14
CATRIGGAPETQYF
>.|TRBJ2-2|TRBV7-3|14
CASSLTFGTGELFF
>.|.|TRBV7-2|14
CASSLDTSRYEQYF
>.|TRBJ2-5|TRBV7-2|11
CASSFLETQYF
>.|TRBJ1-4|TRBV11-2|15
CASSYREPTNEKLFF
>TRBD2|TRBJ2-7|TRBV6-5|14
CASSYSGRTYEQYF
>.|TRBJ2-6|TRBV27|15
CASSLRRAGANVLTF
>.|TRBJ2-7|TRBV12-1|16
CASSFPLGSPHYEQYF
>TRBD1|TRBJ1-6|TRBV5-4|17
CASSPGSDRGIGSPLHF
>.|TRBJ1-2|TRBV28|11
CASSFVSGYTF
>.|TRBJ2-1|TRBV7-2|16
CASIKDPASVGNEQFF
>.|TRBJ1-3|TRBV5-1|17
CASSRDPGHSSGNTIYF
>TRBD1|TRBJ1-1|TRBV7-3|14
CASSLRQGDTEAFF
>TRBD2|TRBJ2-2|TRBV25-1|13
CASMREITGELFF
>TRBD1|TRBJ1-6|TRBV7-9|16
CASSLEVGTGTRPLHF
>TRBD2|TRBJ2-1|TRBV4-1|15
CASSQLAGVGNEQFF
>TRBD2|TRBJ2-3|TRBV13|17
CASSRPGLAASTDTQYF
>TRBD1|TRBJ1-2|TRBV27|15
CASSAPGQGYYGYTF
>.|TRBJ2-3|TRBV27|15
CASSLSGHHTDTQYF
>TRBD2|TRBJ2-7|TRBV5-1|15
CASRAGLAESYEQYF